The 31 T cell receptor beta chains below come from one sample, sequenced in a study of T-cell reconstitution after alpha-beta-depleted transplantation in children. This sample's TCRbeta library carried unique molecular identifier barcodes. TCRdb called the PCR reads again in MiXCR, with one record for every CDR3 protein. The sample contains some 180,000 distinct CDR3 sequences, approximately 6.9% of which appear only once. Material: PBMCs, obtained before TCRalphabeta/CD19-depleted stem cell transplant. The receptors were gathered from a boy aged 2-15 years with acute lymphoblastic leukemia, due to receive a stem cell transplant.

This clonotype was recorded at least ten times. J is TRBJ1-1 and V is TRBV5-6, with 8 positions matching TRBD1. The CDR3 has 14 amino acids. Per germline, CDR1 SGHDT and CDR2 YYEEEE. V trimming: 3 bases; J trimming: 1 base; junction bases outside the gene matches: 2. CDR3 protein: CASSSGQGNTEAFF. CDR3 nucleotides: TGTGCCAGCAGCTCTGGACAGGGGAACACTGAAGCTTTCTTT.

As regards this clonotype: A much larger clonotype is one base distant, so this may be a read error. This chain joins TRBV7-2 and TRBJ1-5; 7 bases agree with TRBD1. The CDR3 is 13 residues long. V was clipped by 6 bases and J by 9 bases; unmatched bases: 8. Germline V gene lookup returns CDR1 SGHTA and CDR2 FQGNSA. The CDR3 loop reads CASSYRGGPPQHF. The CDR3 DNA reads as TGTGCCAGCAGTTACAGGGGCGGGCCGCCCCAGCATTTT.

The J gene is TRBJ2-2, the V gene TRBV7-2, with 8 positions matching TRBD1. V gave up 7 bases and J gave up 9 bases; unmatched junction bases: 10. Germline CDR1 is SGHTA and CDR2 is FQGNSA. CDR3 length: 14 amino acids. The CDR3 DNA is TGTGCCAGCACCGACCGACAGGGGCGGAGGGAGCTGTTTTTT. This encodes CASTDRQGRRELFF. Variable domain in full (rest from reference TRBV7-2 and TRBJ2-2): GAGVSQSPSNKVTEKGKDVELRCDPISGHTALYWYRQSLGQGLEFLIYFQGNSAPDKSGLPSDRFSAERTGGSVSTLTIQRTQQEDSAVYLCASTDRQGRRELFFGEGSRLTVL.

The CDR3 here is CASSLVASGRGTDTQYF. DNA for the CDR3: TGTGCCAGCAGCTTAGTTGCTAGCGGGAGAGGGACAGATACGCAGTATTTT. The chain employs TRBV11-2 and TRBJ2-3, with 10 nucleotides matching TRBD2. V lost 1 base to trimming and J lost 3 bases; unmatched junction nucleotides: 7. Germline CDR1 is SGHAT and CDR2 is FQNNGV. CDR3 length: 17 residues.

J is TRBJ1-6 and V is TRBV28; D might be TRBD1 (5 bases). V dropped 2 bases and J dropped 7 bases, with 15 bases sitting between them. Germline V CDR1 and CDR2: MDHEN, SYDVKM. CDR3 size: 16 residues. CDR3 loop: CASSLSGGGYNSPLHF. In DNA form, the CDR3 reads TGTGCCAGCAGTTTAAGTGGTGGGGGGTACAATTCACCCCTCCACTTT.

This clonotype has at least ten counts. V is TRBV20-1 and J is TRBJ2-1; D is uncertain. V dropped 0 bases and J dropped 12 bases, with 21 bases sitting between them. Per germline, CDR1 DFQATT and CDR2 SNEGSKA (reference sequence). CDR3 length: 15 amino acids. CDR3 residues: CSAREGYLYNERQFF. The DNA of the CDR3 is TGCAGTGCTAGAGAGGGCTACTTATACAATGAGCGGCAGTTCTTC.

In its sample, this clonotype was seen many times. The CDR3 coding sequence is TGTGCCAGCAGCCCAGACGGGGCCTACAATGAGCAGTTCTTC. Amino acids: CASSPDGAYNEQFF. The rearrangement uses TRBV7-3 and TRBJ2-1; TRBD2 is a possible D gene (5 bases). There are 14 residues in the CDR3. CDR1 SGHTA and CDR2 FQGTGA come from the germline V gene. V was pared by 5 bases and J by 2 bases, with 10 bases between. Full variable domain (outside the CDR3, taken from reference TRBV7-3 and TRBJ2-1): GAGVSQTPSNKVTEKGKYVELRCDPISGHTALYWYRQSLGQGPEFLIYFQGTGAADDSGLPNDRFFAVRPEGSVSTLKIQRTERGDSAVYLCASSPDGAYNEQFFGPGTRLTVL.

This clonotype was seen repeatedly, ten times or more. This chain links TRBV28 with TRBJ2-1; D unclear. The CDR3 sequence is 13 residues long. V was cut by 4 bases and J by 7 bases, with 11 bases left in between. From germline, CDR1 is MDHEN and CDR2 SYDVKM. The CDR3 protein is CASSSKVLNEQFF. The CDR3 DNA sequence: TGTGCCAGCAGTTCAAAGGTCCTAAATGAGCAGTTCTTC.

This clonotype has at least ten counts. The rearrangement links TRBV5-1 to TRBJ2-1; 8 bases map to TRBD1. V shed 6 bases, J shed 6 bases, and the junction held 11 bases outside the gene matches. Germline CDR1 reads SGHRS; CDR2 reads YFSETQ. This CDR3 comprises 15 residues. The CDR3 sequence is CASTSDRVFGNEQFF. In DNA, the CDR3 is TGCGCCAGCACCTCGGACAGGGTATTCGGCAATGAGCAGTTCTTC. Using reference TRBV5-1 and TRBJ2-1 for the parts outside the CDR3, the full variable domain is KAGVTQTPRYLIKTRGQQVTLSCSPISGHRSVSWYQQTPGQGLQFLFEYFSETQRNKGNFPGRFSGRQFSNSRSEMNVSTLELGDSALYLCASTSDRVFGNEQFFGPGTRLTVL.

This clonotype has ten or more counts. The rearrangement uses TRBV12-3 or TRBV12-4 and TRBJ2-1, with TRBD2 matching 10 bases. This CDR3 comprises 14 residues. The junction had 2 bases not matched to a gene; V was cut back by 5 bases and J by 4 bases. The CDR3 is CASSRLAGYNEQFF. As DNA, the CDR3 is TGTGCCAGCAGTCGACTAGCGGGTTACAATGAGCAGTTCTTC.

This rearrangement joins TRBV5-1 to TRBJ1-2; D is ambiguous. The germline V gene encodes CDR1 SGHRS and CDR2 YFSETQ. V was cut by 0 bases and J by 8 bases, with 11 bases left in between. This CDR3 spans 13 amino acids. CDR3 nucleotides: TGCGCCAGCAGCTTGGGTGGAAAGCCGGGCTACACCTTC. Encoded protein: CASSLGGKPGYTF.

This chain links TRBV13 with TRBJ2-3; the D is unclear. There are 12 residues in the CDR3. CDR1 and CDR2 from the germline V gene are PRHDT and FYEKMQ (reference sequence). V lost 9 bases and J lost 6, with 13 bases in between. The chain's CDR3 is CASMSGPDTQYF. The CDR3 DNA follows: TGTGCCAGTATGTCAGGCCCCGATACGCAGTATTTT.

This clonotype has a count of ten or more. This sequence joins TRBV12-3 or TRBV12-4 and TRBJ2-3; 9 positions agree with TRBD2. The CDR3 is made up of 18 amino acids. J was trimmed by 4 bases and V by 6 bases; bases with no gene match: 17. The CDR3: CASRGLGLAGGPPDTQYF. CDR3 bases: TGTGCCAGCAGGGGTCTTGGTCTGGCGGGGGGGCCCCCAGATACGCAGTATTTT.

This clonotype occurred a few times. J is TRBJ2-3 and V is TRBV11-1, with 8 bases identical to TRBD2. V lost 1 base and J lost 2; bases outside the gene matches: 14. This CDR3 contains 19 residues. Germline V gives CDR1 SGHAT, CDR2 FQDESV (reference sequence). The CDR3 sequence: CASSLGGDSWREATDTQYF. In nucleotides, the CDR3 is TGTGCCAGCAGCTTAGGTGGGGATAGTTGGCGGGAGGCCACAGATACGCAGTATTTT.

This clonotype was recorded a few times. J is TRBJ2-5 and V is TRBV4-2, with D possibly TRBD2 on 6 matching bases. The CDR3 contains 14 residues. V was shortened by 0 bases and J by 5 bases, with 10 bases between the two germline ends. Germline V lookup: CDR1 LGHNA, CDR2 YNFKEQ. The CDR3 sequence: CASSQEGGVETQYF. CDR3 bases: TGTGCCAGCAGCCAAGAGGGGGGTGTGGAGACCCAGTACTTC.

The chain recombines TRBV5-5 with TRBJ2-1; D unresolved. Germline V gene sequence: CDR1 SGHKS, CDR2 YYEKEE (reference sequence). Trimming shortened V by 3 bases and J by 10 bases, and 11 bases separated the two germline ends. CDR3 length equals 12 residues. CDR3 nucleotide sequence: TGTGCCAGCAGCTCATCTACTCTCGAGCAGTTCTTC. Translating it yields CASSSSTLEQFF. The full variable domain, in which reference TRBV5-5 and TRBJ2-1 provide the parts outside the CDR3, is DAGVTQSPTHLIKTRGQQVTLRCSPISGHKSVSWYQQVLGQGPQFIFQYYEKEERGRGNFPDRFSARQFPNYSSELNVNALLLGDSALYLCASSSSTLEQFFGPGTRLTVL.

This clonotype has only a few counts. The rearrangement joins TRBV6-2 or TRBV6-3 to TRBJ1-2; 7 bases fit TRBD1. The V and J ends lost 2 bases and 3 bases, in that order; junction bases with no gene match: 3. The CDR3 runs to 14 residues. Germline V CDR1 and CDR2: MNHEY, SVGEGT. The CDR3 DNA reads TGTGCCAGCAGTTACCGGGACAGCTACTATGGCTACACCTTC. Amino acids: CASSYRDSYYGYTF.

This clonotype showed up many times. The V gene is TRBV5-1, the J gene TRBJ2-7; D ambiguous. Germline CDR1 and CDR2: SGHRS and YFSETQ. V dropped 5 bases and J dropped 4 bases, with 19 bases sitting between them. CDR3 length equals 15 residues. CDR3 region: CASRSNSQPYYEQYF. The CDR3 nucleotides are TGCGCCAGCAGGTCGAACAGCCAGCCGTATTACGAGCAGTACTTC. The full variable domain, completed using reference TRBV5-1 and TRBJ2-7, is KAGVTQTPRYLIKTRGQQVTLSCSPISGHRSVSWYQQTPGQGLQFLFEYFSETQRNKGNFPGRFSGRQFSNSRSEMNVSTLELGDSALYLCASRSNSQPYYEQYFGPGTRLTVT.

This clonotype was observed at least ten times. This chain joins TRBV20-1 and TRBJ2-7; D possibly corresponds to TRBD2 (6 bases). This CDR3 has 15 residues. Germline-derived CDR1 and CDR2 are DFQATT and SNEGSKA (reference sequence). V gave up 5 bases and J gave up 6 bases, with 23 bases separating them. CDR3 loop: CSADLGGDQRTEQYF. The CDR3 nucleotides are TGCAGTGCTGACTTAGGCGGGGACCAGCGAACCGAGCAGTACTTC.

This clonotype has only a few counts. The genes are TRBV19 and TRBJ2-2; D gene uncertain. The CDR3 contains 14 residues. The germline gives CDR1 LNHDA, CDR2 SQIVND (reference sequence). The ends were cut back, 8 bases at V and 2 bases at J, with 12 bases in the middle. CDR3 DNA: TGTGCCAGTTGTGTGTCTCTCAACACCGGGGAGCTGTTTTTT. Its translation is CASCVSLNTGELFF.

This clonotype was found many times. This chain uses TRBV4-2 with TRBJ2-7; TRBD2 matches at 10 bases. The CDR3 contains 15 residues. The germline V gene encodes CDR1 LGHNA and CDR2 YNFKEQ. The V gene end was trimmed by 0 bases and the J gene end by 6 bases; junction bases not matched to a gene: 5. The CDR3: CASSQDLAGVSEQYF. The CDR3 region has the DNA TGTGCCAGCAGCCAAGATCTAGCGGGAGTGAGCGAGCAGTACTTC.

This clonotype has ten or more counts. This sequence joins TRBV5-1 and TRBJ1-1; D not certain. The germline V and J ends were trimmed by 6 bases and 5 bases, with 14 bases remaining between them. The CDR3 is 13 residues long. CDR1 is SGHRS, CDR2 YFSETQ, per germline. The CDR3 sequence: CASTPLRSTEAFF. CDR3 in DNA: TGCGCCAGCACCCCCTTGAGGAGTACTGAAGCTTTCTTT.

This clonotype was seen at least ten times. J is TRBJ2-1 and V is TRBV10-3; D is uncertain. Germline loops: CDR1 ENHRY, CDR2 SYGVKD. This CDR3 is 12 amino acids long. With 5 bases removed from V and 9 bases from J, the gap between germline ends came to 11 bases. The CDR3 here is CAISSRTGEQFF. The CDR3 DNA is TGTGCCATCAGTTCCCGTACGGGTGAGCAGTTCTTC.

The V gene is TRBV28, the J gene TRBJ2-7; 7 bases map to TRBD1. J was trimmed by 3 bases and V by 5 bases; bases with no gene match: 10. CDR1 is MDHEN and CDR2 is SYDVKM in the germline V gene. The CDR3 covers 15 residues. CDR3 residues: CASSPPQGLVYEQYF. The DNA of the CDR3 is TGTGCCAGCAGTCCACCACAGGGGCTCGTCTACGAGCAGTACTTC.

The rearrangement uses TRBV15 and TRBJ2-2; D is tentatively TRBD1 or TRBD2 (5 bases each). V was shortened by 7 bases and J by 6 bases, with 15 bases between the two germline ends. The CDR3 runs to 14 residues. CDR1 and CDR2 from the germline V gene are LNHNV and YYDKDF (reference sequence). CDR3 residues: CATTTLMGPGELFF. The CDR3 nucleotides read TGTGCCACCACCACCCTGATGGGACCCGGGGAGCTGTTTTTT. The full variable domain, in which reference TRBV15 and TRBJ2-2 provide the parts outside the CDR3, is DAMVIQNPRYQVTQFGKPVTLSCSQTLNHNVMYWYQQKSSQAPKLLFHYYDKDFNNEADTPDNFQSRRPNTSFCFLDIRSPGLGDTAMYLCATTTLMGPGELFFGEGSRLTVL.

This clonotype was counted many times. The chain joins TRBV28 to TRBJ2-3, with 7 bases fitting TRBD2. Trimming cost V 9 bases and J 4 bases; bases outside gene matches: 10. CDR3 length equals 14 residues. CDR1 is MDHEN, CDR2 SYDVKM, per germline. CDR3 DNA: TGTGCCAGTCTGACAGCGGGGTTCGCAGATACGCAGTATTTT. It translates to CASLTAGFADTQYF. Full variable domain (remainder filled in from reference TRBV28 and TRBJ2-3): DVKVTQSSRYLVKRTGEKVFLECVQDMDHENMFWYRQDPGLGLRLIYFSYDVKMKEKGDIPEGYSVSREKKERFSLILESASTNQTSMYLCASLTAGFADTQYFGPGTRLTVL.

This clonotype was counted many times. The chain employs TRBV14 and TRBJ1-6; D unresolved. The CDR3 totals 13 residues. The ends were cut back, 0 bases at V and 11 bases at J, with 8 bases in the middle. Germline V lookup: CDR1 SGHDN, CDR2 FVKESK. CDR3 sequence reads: CASSQDRRTPLHF. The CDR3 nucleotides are TGTGCCAGCAGCCAAGATAGGCGAACACCCCTCCACTTT.

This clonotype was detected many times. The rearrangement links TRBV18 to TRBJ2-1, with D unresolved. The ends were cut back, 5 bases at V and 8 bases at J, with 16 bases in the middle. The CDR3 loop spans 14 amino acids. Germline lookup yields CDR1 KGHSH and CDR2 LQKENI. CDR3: CASSFLSGFDEQFF. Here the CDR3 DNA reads TGTGCCAGCTCATTTTTGAGTGGGTTCGATGAGCAGTTCTTC. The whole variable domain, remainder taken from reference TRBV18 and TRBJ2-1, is NAGVMQNPRHLVRRRGQEARLRCSPMKGHSHVYWYRQLPEEGLKFMVYLQKENIIDESGMPKERFSAEFPKEGPSILRIQQVVRGDSAAYFCASSFLSGFDEQFFGPGTRLTVL.

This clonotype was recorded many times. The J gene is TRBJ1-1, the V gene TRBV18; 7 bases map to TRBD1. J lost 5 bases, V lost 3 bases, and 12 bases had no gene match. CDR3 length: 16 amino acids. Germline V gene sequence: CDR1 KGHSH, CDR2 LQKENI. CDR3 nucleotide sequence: TGTGCCAGCTCACCTAGTCCCCGCAGGGGGGTAACTGAAGCTTTCTTT. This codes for CASSPSPRRGVTEAFF. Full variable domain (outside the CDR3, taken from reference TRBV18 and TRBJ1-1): NAGVMQNPRHLVRRRGQEARLRCSPMKGHSHVYWYRQLPEEGLKFMVYLQKENIIDESGMPKERFSAEFPKEGPSILRIQQVVRGDSAAYFCASSPSPRRGVTEAFFGQGTRLTVV.

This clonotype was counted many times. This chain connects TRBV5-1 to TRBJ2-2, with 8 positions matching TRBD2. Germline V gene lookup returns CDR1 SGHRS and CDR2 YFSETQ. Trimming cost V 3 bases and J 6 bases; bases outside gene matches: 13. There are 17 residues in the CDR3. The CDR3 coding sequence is TGCGCCAGCAGCTGGAGATCCGGGACTAGTGGAGCCGGGGAGCTGTTTTTT. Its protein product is CASSWRSGTSGAGELFF.

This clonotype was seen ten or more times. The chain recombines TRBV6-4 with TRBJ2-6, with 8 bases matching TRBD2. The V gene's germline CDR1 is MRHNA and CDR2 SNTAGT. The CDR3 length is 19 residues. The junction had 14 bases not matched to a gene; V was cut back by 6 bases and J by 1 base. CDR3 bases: TGTGCCAGCAGCCCCATCGGGGGGGCGCGAAAGTCTGGGGCCAACGTCCTGACTTTC. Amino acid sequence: CASSPIGGARKSGANVLTF.